These 16 T cell receptor beta chains were all obtained from the same sample, sequenced in a study of T cell responses to AZD1222 COVID-19 vaccine. The repertoire was sequenced with immunoSEQ multiplex PCR; TCRdb's copy has only in-frame clones and lacks some. The table lists about 150,000 clones, 80% to 90% of them singletons. Sequenced here: peripheral blood, sampled on day 0 of AZD1222 vaccination. These receptors all come from an adult in good health.

This clone occurred once. The rearrangement joins TRBV28 to TRBJ1-2, with D maybe TRBD1 (6 bases). Deletions cut 2 bases from V and 3 bases from J, with 10 bases between. The germline V gene encodes CDR1 MDHEN and CDR2 SYDVKM. This CDR3 has 14 amino acids. The CDR3 DNA reads as TGTGCCAGCAGTTTAGGAACAGGGTACTATGGCTACACCTTC. Encoded protein: CASSLGTGYYGYTF.

This chain uses TRBV28 with TRBJ1-6; D possibly corresponds to TRBD1 (6 bases). Germline CDR1 is MDHEN and CDR2 is SYDVKM. This CDR3 is 16 amino acids long. Trimming removed 2 bases at V and 6 bases at J, with 14 bases between. Written as DNA, the CDR3 is TGTGCCAGCAGTTTACCCACCGGGGGCTCTAATTCACCCCTCCACTTT. It is translated as CASSLPTGGSNSPLHF.

The rearrangement links TRBV20-1 to TRBJ1-2, with TRBD1 as a possible D gene (5 bases). The CDR3 has 13 residues. Per the germline V gene, CDR1 is DFQATT and CDR2 is SNEGSKA (reference sequence). Trimming left V 3 bases short and J 3 bases short, with 11 bases between. The CDR3, as DNA: TGCAGTGCTAGTGGCAGGGTGGACTATGGCTACACCTTC. Translated, it gives CSASGRVDYGYTF.

The V and J genes are TRBV28 and TRBJ2-7, with D perhaps matching TRBD1 (6 bases). V shed 3 bases and J shed 0 bases, with 6 bases lying between them. This CDR3 has 13 residues. From germline, CDR1 is MDHEN and CDR2 SYDVKM. In DNA form, the CDR3 reads TGTGCCAGCAGTTTGACAGGCTCCTACGAGCAGTACTTC. Encoded protein: CASSLTGSYEQYF.

The V and J genes are TRBV18 and TRBJ2-3; D is unclear. Trimming removed 3 bases at V and 6 bases at J, with 7 bases between. The CDR3 contains 12 residues. Germline V CDR1 and CDR2: KGHSH, LQKENI. CDR3 sequence reads: CASSPSSDTQYF. In nucleotides, the CDR3 is TGTGCCAGCTCACCGTCGAGCGATACGCAGTATTTT.

The chain employs TRBV30 and TRBJ1-2, with TRBD1 matching 11 bases. Germline loops: CDR1 GTSNPN, CDR2 SVGIG (reference sequence). With V trimmed by 0 bases and J by 8 bases, 8 bases remained unmatched. CDR3 size: 15 residues. The CDR3 DNA reads as TGTGCCTGGAGTGTACTTGGACAGGGGGCGCGGGGCTACACCTTC. Its translation is CAWSVLGQGARGYTF.

The chain combines TRBV18 with TRBJ1-5, with TRBD1 identical over 7 bases. V lost 4 bases, J lost 7 bases, and 7 bases stayed unmatched. This CDR3 has 14 residues. From germline, CDR1 is KGHSH and CDR2 LQKENI. CDR3 sequence: CASSHTRGEQPQHF. CDR3 in DNA: TGTGCCAGCTCACACACCAGGGGGGAACAGCCCCAGCATTTT.

The genes are TRBV19 and TRBJ1-1; possibly TRBD1 for D (5 bases). CDR1 is LNHDA and CDR2 is SQIVND in the germline V gene (reference sequence). Trimming shortened V by 2 bases and J by 4 bases, and 14 bases separated the two germline ends. The CDR3 sequence is 15 residues long. The CDR3 loop reads CASSIPRGRGTEAFF. The CDR3 nucleotides read TGTGCCAGTAGTATACCGAGGGGTAGGGGCACTGAAGCTTTCTTT.

This clone was recorded a few times. The chain carries TRBV29-1 and TRBJ1-2; TRBD1 might be the D (6 bases). This CDR3 spans 13 amino acids. Germline assignment: CDR1 SQVTM and CDR2 ANQGSEA. With 6 bases removed from V and 6 bases from J, the gap between germline ends came to 17 bases. CDR3 region: CSVQTGVKDGYTF. CDR3 nucleotides: TGCAGCGTCCAGACAGGCGTTAAGGATGGCTACACCTTC.

This clone has only a few counts. The CDR3 loop reads CASSPETSGIYEQYF. CDR3 nucleotides: TGTGCCAGCAGCCCCGAGACTAGCGGGATATACGAGCAGTACTTC. The chain employs TRBV4-2 and TRBJ2-7; 11 bases agree with TRBD2. Germline trimming cut 4 bases from V and 4 bases from J; bases unmatched to any gene: 6. The CDR3 length is 15 residues. Germline V CDR1 and CDR2: LGHNA, YNFKEQ.

The chain couples TRBV5-1 to TRBJ2-1; 8 bases agree with TRBD1. Per the germline V gene, CDR1 is SGHRS and CDR2 is YFSETQ. The CDR3 runs to 15 residues. The V gene end was trimmed by 0 bases and the J gene end by 7 bases; junction bases not matched to a gene: 6. CDR3 nucleotides: TGCGCCAGCAGCTTGGGCGGGACAGGCTCGAATGAGCAGTTCTTC. Protein sequence: CASSLGGTGSNEQFF.

V and J are TRBV20-1 and TRBJ2-1; 7 nucleotides line up with TRBD2. This CDR3 region has 13 residues. Germline V gene lookup returns CDR1 DFQATT and CDR2 SNEGSKA (reference sequence). V shed 3 bases, J shed 5 bases, and the junction held 4 bases outside the gene matches. The CDR3 loop reads CSASRGGDNEQFF. The CDR3 DNA reads as TGCAGTGCTAGTAGGGGAGGGGACAATGAGCAGTTCTTC.

This clone appeared once. CDR3 bases: TGTGCCAGCAGCCAAGCTTTGGGTCGACTAGCGAACACCGGGGAGCTGTTTTTT. Residues: CASSQALGRLANTGELFF. This chain connects TRBV4-2 to TRBJ2-2; D possibly corresponds to TRBD2 (6 bases). The CDR3 spans 18 residues. Per germline, CDR1 LGHNA and CDR2 YNFKEQ. V gave up 1 base and J gave up 0 bases, with 15 bases separating them.

In DNA form, the CDR3 reads TGTGCCAGCTCACTTCTCCGGGACAGGGTTAGGCGCACTGAAGCTTTCTTT. Encoded protein: CASSLLRDRVRRTEAFF. The chain carries TRBV18 and TRBJ1-1; TRBD1 matches 9 bases. Germline V gene lookup returns CDR1 KGHSH and CDR2 LQKENI. Trimming at V came to 4 bases and at J to 4 bases, leaving 13 bases not matched to a gene. The CDR3 runs 17 residues.

The genes are TRBV6-2 or TRBV6-3 and TRBJ2-5, with 8 nucleotides matching TRBD1. From germline, CDR1 is MNHEY and CDR2 SVGEGT. There are 18 residues in the CDR3. V lost 2 bases, J lost 4 bases, and 15 bases stayed unmatched. The CDR3 nucleotides read TGTGCCAGCAGTTACCACCTCGGGACAGGCTTCGGGGGAGAGACCCAGTACTTC. This sequence encodes CASSYHLGTGFGGETQYF.

This chain joins TRBV23-1 and TRBJ2-7; D is perhaps TRBD1 (6 bases). TRBV23-1 is labeled an ORF, and its function is uncertain. The V gene lost 4 bases and the J gene lost 0 bases, with 16 bases spanning the gap. This CDR3 region has 16 residues. The CDR3: CASSPPPRQASYEQYF. The CDR3 DNA reads as TGCGCCAGCAGTCCACCCCCGAGACAGGCCTCCTACGAGCAGTACTTC.